This T cell receptor beta chain stems from a study of T cells after yellow fever vaccination. This clonotype was counted ten times or more. Each CDR3 protein is one row after TCRdb ran MiXCR on the 5' RACE reads. This sample has approximately 34,000 distinct CDR3 sequences, with 6.5% to 8% found just once. Germline V lookup: CDR1 SGHRS, CDR2 YFSETQ. V was pared by 2 bases and J by 3 bases, with 7 bases of the junction left unmatched. This CDR3 has 15 amino acids. Sequences were derived from PBMCs, either bulk or a sorted T-cell subset (CD4+, CD8+, memory, or dextramer-sorted; not recorded which), sampled on the day of the first yellow fever vaccination. This chain links TRBV5-1 with TRBJ1-2; 7 bases line up with TRBD1. This clonotype was sampled from a man between 18 and 35 years old who received the YFV17D yellow fever vaccine. CDR3 loop: CASSLQGTLDYGYTF. In nucleotides, the CDR3 is TGCGCCAGCAGCTTACAGGGGACCCTCGACTATGGCTACACCTTC.